The 8 T cell receptor beta chains in this list originate from one sample, sequenced in a study of metastatic and nonmetastatic thyroid tumors (dated by TCRdb to between 2020 and 2021). None of the patients had been given any treatment before thyroid surgery. The library was made by PCR. TCRdb names Illumina HiSeq 4000 as the instrument used. The raw public data were reprocessed by TCRdb itself: fastp quality trimming at Q25, MiXCR clonotype calling, in-frame beta chains only. This sample lists approximately 16,000 clones; about 21% were detected once. Approximately 15% of the sample belongs to the ten largest clones. Sequenced: blood. These receptors all come from a female donor with papillary thyroid cancer or a benign thyroid nodule (not recorded which). Some clones in this sample may be carry-over from other donors' samples.

The table lists this clone with many counts. The chain uses TRBV20-1 and TRBJ1-6, with 7 bases aligning to TRBD1. The length of the CDR3 is 14 residues. V lost 2 bases and J lost 5; bases outside the gene matches: 3. Germline lookup yields CDR1 DFQATT and CDR2 SNEGSKA (reference sequence). The CDR3 nucleotides read TGCAGTGCTAGACCCGGGACAGATAATTCACCCCTCCACTTT. Amino acids: CSARPGTDNSPLHF.

This clone showed up just a few times. The chain employs TRBV9 and TRBJ1-5; 7 bases are a match to TRBD1. V trimming: 0 bases; J trimming: 0 bases; junction bases outside the gene matches: 3. This CDR3 region has 16 residues. Germline V gene sequence: CDR1 SGDLS, CDR2 YYNGEE. The CDR3 loop is CASSVGWDSSNQPQHF. The CDR3 nucleotides read TGTGCCAGCAGCGTAGGGTGGGACAGTAGCAATCAGCCCCAGCATTTT.

This clone appeared many times. The J gene is TRBJ2-7, the V gene TRBV5-6, with D perhaps matching TRBD2 (7 bases). The CDR3 runs to 14 residues. With 4 bases removed from V and 6 bases from J, the gap between germline ends came to 17 bases. Germline CDR1 reads SGHDT; CDR2 reads YYEEEE. Written as DNA, the CDR3 is TGTGCCAGCAGCCCTGACGGGGGAGGGGGCGAGCAGTACTTC. Protein product: CASSPDGGGGEQYF.

The chain joins TRBV4-2 to TRBJ1-5; D is uncertain. There are 12 residues in the CDR3. Germline values: CDR1 LGHNA, CDR2 YNFKEQ. V shed 2 bases and J shed 5 bases, with 4 bases lying between them. The CDR3 DNA reads as TGTGCCAGCAGCCAACCCCATCAGCCCCAGCATTTT. The encoded protein is CASSQPHQPQHF.

This clone was recorded many times. The chain joins TRBV5-6 to TRBJ2-6, with no clear D. Trimming took 0 bases from V and 0 from J, leaving 7 bases between them. The CDR3 is made up of 16 amino acids. Germline V gene lookup returns CDR1 SGHDT and CDR2 YYEEEE. CDR3 loop: CASSLEPFSGANVLTF. DNA for the CDR3: TGTGCCAGCAGCTTGGAGCCTTTCTCTGGGGCCAACGTCCTGACTTTC.

This clone has only a few counts. The chain joins TRBV6-2 or TRBV6-3 to TRBJ2-7; D is unclear. The CDR3 is 14 amino acids. V lost 6 bases and J lost 0, with 12 bases in between. The germline V gene has CDR1 MNHEY and CDR2 SVGEGT. In DNA, the CDR3 is TGTGCCAGCAGCATATCCCCACCCTCCTACGAGCAGTACTTC. Its translation is CASSISPPSYEQYF.

This clone was seen ten or more times. One junction end does not reproduce the germline sequence, and a read error may be involved. The chain couples TRBV2 to TRBJ2-1; no definite D call. From germline, CDR1 is SNHLY and CDR2 FYNNEI. CDR3 length equals 12 residues. CDR3 DNA sequence: TGTGCCAGCAATTCCAGATACAGTGAGCAGTTCTTC. It codes for CASNSRYSEQFF.

This clone was counted many times. A read error may produce the germline difference seen at one junction end. The chain has TRBV2 and TRBJ1-5; 11 positions agree with TRBD1. The CDR3 is 17 residues long. Per germline, CDR1 SNHLY and CDR2 FYNNEI. CDR3 residues: CASSEEAGQGVDQPQHF. CDR3 nucleotide sequence: TGTGCCAGCAGCGAAGAAGCGGGACAGGGGGTAGATCAGCCCCAGCATTTT. The complete variable domain, with remaining parts taken from reference TRBV2 and TRBJ1-5, reads EPEVTQTPSHQVTQMGQEVILRCVPISNHLYFYWYRQILGQKVEFLVSFYNNEISEKSEIFDDQFSVERPDGSNFTLKIRSTKLEDSAMYFCASSEEAGQGVDQPQHFGDGTRLSIL.